This T cell receptor beta chain was recorded in a study of Graves' ophthalmopathy and Graves' hyperthyroidism. The germline V gene encodes CDR1 SGHTA and CDR2 FQGNSA. This CDR3 region has 15 residues. Trimming cost V 4 bases and J 0 bases, with 13 bases left between them. Researchers took RNA transcripts and amplified TCR beta CDR3 regions from them. The workflow started with a first-round RT-PCR run with HTBI primers and then moved on to a second-round multiplex PCR. TCRdb ran MiXCR on the multiplex PCR reads and lists one entry per CDR3 protein. Of 500,000 to 600,000 distinct CDR3 sequences in the sample, less than 45% were seen once.

This clonotype originated in an adult man with Graves' hyperthyroidism. This chain uses TRBV7-2 with TRBJ2-7; D is ambiguous. Source material: peripheral blood or thyroid tissue (not recorded which). The CDR3 protein is CASSSTTLSSYEQYF. The CDR3 DNA is TGTGCCAGCAGCTCCACGACTCTCAGCTCCTACGAGCAGTACTTC.